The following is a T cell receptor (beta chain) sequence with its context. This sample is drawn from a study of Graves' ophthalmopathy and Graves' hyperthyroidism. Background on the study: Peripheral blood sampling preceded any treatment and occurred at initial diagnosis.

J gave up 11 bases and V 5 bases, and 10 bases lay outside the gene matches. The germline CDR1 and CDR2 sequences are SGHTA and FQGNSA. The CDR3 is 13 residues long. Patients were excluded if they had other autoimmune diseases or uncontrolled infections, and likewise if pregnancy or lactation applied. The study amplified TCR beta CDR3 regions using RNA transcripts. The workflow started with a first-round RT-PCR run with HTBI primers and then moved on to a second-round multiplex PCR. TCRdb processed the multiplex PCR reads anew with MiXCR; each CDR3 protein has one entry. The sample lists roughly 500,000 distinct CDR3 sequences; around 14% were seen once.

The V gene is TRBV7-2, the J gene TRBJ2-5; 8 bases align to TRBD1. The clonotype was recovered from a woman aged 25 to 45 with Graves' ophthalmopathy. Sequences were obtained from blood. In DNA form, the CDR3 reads TGTGCCAGCAGCCGCGGACAGGGAAGGATTCAGTACTTC. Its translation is CASSRGQGRIQYF.